This paragraph reports one T cell receptor beta chain. Its target is unknown. TCR beta VDJ and CDR3 profiles were obtained from a genomic DNA template. TCRdb recomputed calls from the reads with MiXCR, one row per CDR3 protein. The repertoire includes about 250,000 distinct CDR3 sequences, around 46% of them detected once, and 7.8% sits in the top ten. The entry originates in a study of CD8+CD57+ T cells in acquired aplastic anemia. The overall study: CD4+ and CD8+ cells, once sorted, gave DNA averaging roughly 3.2 ug.

Study findings and constraints: Controls and patients did not differ significantly in CD8+ Simpson's diversity.

Patients included in sequencing had previously demonstrated CD8+CD57+ cell expansion by flow cytometry. Patients uniformly had severe acquired aplastic anemia. Patients had undergone no therapy by the time their blood was sampled. V shed 1 base and J shed 0 bases, with 9 bases lying between them. The CDR3 is 16 amino acids. CDR1 and CDR2 from the germline V gene are LNHNV and YYDKDF (reference sequence). V and J are TRBV15 and TRBJ1-4; D is unclear. The specimen was sorted CD4+, CD8+, or CD8+CD57+ T cells (not recorded which) from PBMCs. This clonotype was obtained from a human donor with aplastic anemia. CDR3 in DNA: TGTGCCACCAGCAGAGGGGCAGGAGCAACTAATGAAAAACTGTTTTTT. Its translation: CATSRGAGATNEKLFF.